The 9 T cell receptor beta chains below were found in one sample sequenced in a study of cytomegalovirus exposure and HLA in healthy donors. The PCR had 60 Vbeta and 13 Jbeta primers. Some clones are missing from TCRdb's copy, which holds only in-frame ones; the method was immunoSEQ multiplex PCR. The sample records some 98,000 clones, 60% to 80% being singletons. Sequenced sample: PBMCs. These receptors were obtained from a female donor in good health and CMV-seronegative.

The gene calls are TRBV19 and TRBJ1-5; D is uncertain. V lost 4 bases and J 1 base, leaving 5 bases between the germline ends. Germline CDR1 and CDR2: LNHDA and SQIVND (reference sequence). The CDR3 has 13 amino acids. DNA of the CDR3: TGTGCCAGTAGTAAACAAAGCAATCAGCCCCAGCATTTT. Amino acids: CASSKQSNQPQHF.

This clone was picked up a small number of times. The chain combines TRBV6-1 with TRBJ2-7, with D uncertain. The CDR3 is 15 amino acids. The V end lost 0 bases, the J end lost 3 bases, and 12 bases lay between the germline ends. CDR1 MNHNS and CDR2 SASEGT come from the germline V gene. CDR3 nucleotides: TGTGCCAGCAGTGAAGCGCTTCGGGTGGTCTACGAGCAGTACTTC. Translating it yields CASSEALRVVYEQYF.

The V and J genes are TRBV7-2 and TRBJ1-2; 8 bases match TRBD1. Per germline, CDR1 SGHTA and CDR2 FQGNSA. The CDR3 is 15 residues long. With V trimmed by 5 bases and J by 8 bases, 13 bases remained unmatched. The CDR3 protein is CASSDRQGALQGYTF. The CDR3 bases are TGTGCCAGCAGCGATCGTCAGGGGGCTCTGCAGGGCTACACCTTC.

Comments on this clone: This specimen includes other DNA sequences encoding the same CDR3. The rearrangement links TRBV7-2 to TRBJ2-1, with 9 bases aligning to TRBD2. Germline CDR1 and CDR2: SGHTA and FQGNSA. The length of the CDR3 is 15 residues. J was trimmed by 2 bases and V by 5 bases; bases with no gene match: 4. This CDR3 is CASSLTSGPYNEQFF. CDR3 DNA: TGTGCCAGCAGCCTGACTAGCGGACCCTACAATGAGCAGTTCTTC.

The rearrangement links TRBV11-2 to TRBJ2-2, with D maybe TRBD1 (6 bases). The V gene lost 2 bases and the J gene lost 4 bases, with 8 bases spanning the gap. The CDR3 has 14 residues. Per the germline V gene, CDR1 is SGHAT and CDR2 is FQNNGV. CDR3: CASSLLGGTGELFF. The CDR3, as DNA: TGTGCCAGCAGCTTACTAGGGGGCACCGGGGAGCTGTTTTTT.

This clone was found a few times. The chain uses TRBV5-6 and TRBJ2-3; D might be TRBD2 (6 bases). CDR3 size: 14 residues. Germline CDR1 reads SGHDT; CDR2 reads YYEEEE. With 5 bases removed from V and 4 bases from J, the gap between germline ends came to 14 bases. In DNA, the CDR3 is TGTGCCAGCAGTAGGTACGGGGAGGCAGATACGCAGTATTTT. Protein product: CASSRYGEADTQYF.

This chain links TRBV11-3 with TRBJ1-1; 10 bases map to TRBD1. Trimming at V came to 4 bases and at J to 3 bases, leaving 8 bases not matched to a gene. This CDR3 is 16 amino acids long. Germline CDR1 and CDR2: SGHNT and YENEEA. In nucleotides, the CDR3 is TGTGCCAGCAGCTCCGGACAGGGGGAAGCGGACACTGAAGCTTTCTTT. It specifies CASSSGQGEADTEAFF.

V and J are TRBV5-1 and TRBJ2-7; TRBD2 agrees at 8 bases. Unmatched junction bases numbered 9, after V lost 0 bases and J lost 7 bases. The CDR3 is made up of 15 amino acids. Germline V gene data show CDR1 as SGHRS and CDR2 as YFSETQ. The DNA of the CDR3 is TGCGCCAGCAGCTTGGGTCCCGGGAGGGCCGTTGAGCAGTACTTC. Translation: CASSLGPGRAVEQYF.

The chain uses TRBV5-3 and TRBJ2-1, with 10 bases matching TRBD2. TRBV5-3 counts as an open reading frame of uncertain function. This CDR3 has 18 amino acids. Germline trimming cut 0 bases from V and 1 base from J; bases unmatched to any gene: 7. CDR3 bases: TGTGCCAGAAGCTTGGAAGCGGGGGGGCTCTGGTCCTACAATGAGCAGTTCTTC. It is translated as CARSLEAGGLWSYNEQFF.